These 2 T cell receptor beta chains were all obtained from the same sample, sequenced in a study of blood T cell repertoires in COVID-19. Some clones are missing from TCRdb's copy, which holds only in-frame ones; the method was immunoSEQ multiplex PCR. The profile shows about 350,000 clones, approximately 89% of them singletons. The sample comprised PBMCs or T cells enriched from blood (not recorded which). These receptors were obtained from a woman aged 25 to 45 who had recovered from COVID-19.

The V call is TRBV28, the J call TRBJ1-2, with TRBD1 matching 8 bases. The CDR3 has 13 amino acids. V lost 5 bases to trimming and J lost 8 bases; unmatched junction nucleotides: 7. Germline loops: CDR1 MDHEN, CDR2 SYDVKM. The CDR3 loop is CASSPGQGRGYTF. CDR3 DNA: TGTGCCAGCAGTCCAGGACAGGGCCGAGGCTACACCTTC.

The J gene is TRBJ2-6, the V gene TRBV9; possible D gene TRBD1, 5 bases. The CDR3 is made up of 18 amino acids. Trimming took off 0 bases at V and 2 bases at J, with 15 bases between the two ends. Germline V CDR1 and CDR2: SGDLS, YYNGEE. In DNA, the CDR3 is TGTGCCAGCAGCGTAGCGCCCTTAGGGGTGACTGGGGCCAACGTCCTGACTTTC. Its translation is CASSVAPLGVTGANVLTF.